The following is a TCR beta chain sequence with its context. Antigen unknown. Trimming pared 0 bases from V and 0 bases from J, leaving 14 bases between. Germline CDR1 is MNHEY and CDR2 is SVGAGI. The CDR3 spans 17 residues. This record comes from a study of T-cell memory formation after mild COVID-19. Study details: Largely donor-specific TCR clusters were found. Study outcomes and limitations: Day 15 to 85 contracting clones showed balanced CD4/CD8; day 15 to 37 expanders favored CD4+.

Constant-segment primers served in 5'RACE that generated TCR alpha and TCR beta cDNA libraries bearing sample barcodes and UMIs. TCRdb recomputed calls from the 5' RACE reads with MiXCR, one row per CDR3 protein. The sample comprises some 57,000 distinct CDR3 sequences, 10% to 15% of which are singletons, and roughly a quarter rests with the top ten. The sample comprised PBMCs or a T cell subset sorted from them (not recorded which). The receptor was derived from a man younger than 30 who had mild COVID-19 (a few samples of this study predate the infection). Cell type and time point are not known. This rearrangement joins TRBV6-5 to TRBJ1-1, with TRBD1 as a possible D gene (6 bases). This chain's CDR3 is CASSYSGPGHMNTEAFF. The CDR3 DNA follows: TGTGCCAGCAGTTACTCAGGGCCGGGACACATGAACACTGAAGCTTTCTTT.